This is a list of T cell receptor beta chains from one sample in a study of blood T cells in healthy people across ages. TCRdb processed the 5' RACE reads anew with MiXCR; each CDR3 protein has one entry. The table shows some 1 million distinct CDR3 sequences, with 35% to 50% occurring only once. The material sequenced was blood. All receptors come from a woman aged 60-75 years in good health. CDR3s include the opening cysteine and the closing phenylalanine or tryptophan. D genes are given only for firm matches. Clone size is shown for a subset of rows, as once, few, many or a class of expanded clone.

CDR3: CATFGYFGEQYF; DNA: TGTGCCACCTTCGGGTATTTCGGCGAGCAGTACTTC; V: TRBV28; D: .; J: TRBJ2-7; size: .
CDR3: CASGLGQGAGQPQHF; DNA: TGTGCTAGTGGTTTGGGGCAGGGGGCTGGCCAGCCCCAGCATTTT; V: TRBV12-5; D: TRBD1; J: TRBJ1-5; size: few
CDR3: CASRQGGGGNEQFF; DNA: TGTGCCAGCAGACAGGGGGGTGGGGGCAATGAGCAGTTCTTC; V: TRBV7-9; D: TRBD1; J: TRBJ2-1; size: many
CDR3: CASSLTSSGRGTDTQYF; DNA: TGCGCCAGCAGCCTAACCTCTAGCGGGAGAGGTACAGATACGCAGTATTTT; V: TRBV4-1; D: TRBD2; J: TRBJ2-3; size: .
CDR3: CSFLQSGEEQFF; DNA: TGCAGCTTTTTACAATCGGGGGAGGAGCAGTTCTTC; V: TRBV29-1; D: .; J: TRBJ2-1; size: .
CDR3: CAWSGRGGMYQPQHF; DNA: TGTGCCTGGAGTGGTAGAGGTGGGATGTATCAGCCCCAGCATTTT; V: TRBV30; D: .; J: TRBJ1-5; size: few
CDR3: CATIAGGPFNEQFF; DNA: TGTGCCACCATAGCGGGAGGGCCATTTAATGAGCAGTTCTTC; V: TRBV7-2; D: TRBD2; J: TRBJ2-1; size: once
CDR3: CSVWVGADEQYF; DNA: TGCAGCGTTTGGGTGGGGGCGGACGAGCAGTACTTC; V: TRBV29-1; D: .; J: TRBJ2-7; size: many
CDR3: CASSLSGSFGNIQYF; DNA: TGCGCCAGCAGCCTCAGCGGGAGTTTCGGGAACATTCAGTACTTC; V: TRBV5-1; D: TRBD2; J: TRBJ2-4; size: few
CDR3: CASRRWDRGRETQYF; DNA: TGTGCCAGCAGGCGTTGGGACAGGGGGCGGGAGACCCAGTACTTC; V: TRBV5-5; D: TRBD1; J: TRBJ2-5; size: .
CDR3: CSVGTASYGYTF; DNA: TGCAGCGTTGGGACAGCAAGCTATGGCTACACCTTC; V: TRBV29-1; D: .; J: TRBJ1-2; size: .
CDR3: CASAKSSYNSPLHF; DNA: TGTGCCAGCGCGAAGAGCTCCTATAATTCACCCCTCCACTTT; V: TRBV12-3/TRBV12-4; D: .; J: TRBJ1-6; size: .
CDR3: CASSLGHNQPQHF; DNA: TGTGCCAGCAGCTTAGGGCACAATCAGCCCCAGCATTTT; V: TRBV7-2; D: .; J: TRBJ1-5; size: few
CDR3: CASSPSSYNEQFF; DNA: TGTGCCAGCAGCCCCAGCTCCTACAATGAGCAGTTCTTC; V: TRBV14; D: .; J: TRBJ2-1; size: many
CDR3: CSASGGQGPYEQYF; DNA: TGCAGTGCTAGCGGGGGACAGGGGCCCTACGAGCAGTACTTC; V: TRBV20-1; D: TRBD1; J: TRBJ2-7; size: .
CDR3: CATSRDSYTDLQHF; DNA: TGTGCCACCAGCAGAGATAGCTATACAGACCTCCAGCATTTT; V: TRBV15; D: .; J: TRBJ1-5; size: .
CDR3: CASSLAVRDRWLHEQYF; DNA: TGTGCCAGCAGCTTGGCCGTCCGGGACAGGTGGTTACACGAGCAGTACTTC; V: TRBV5-5; D: TRBD1; J: TRBJ2-7; size: .
CDR3: CASTSGTSPLHF; DNA: TGTGCCAGCACCTCGGGTACTTCACCCCTCCACTTT; V: TRBV28; D: .; J: TRBJ1-6; size: .
CDR3: CASSLGGTGLREQFF; DNA: TGTGCCAGCAGCTTAGGCGGGACAGGGTTACGTGAGCAGTTCTTC; V: TRBV13; D: TRBD1; J: TRBJ2-1; size: few
CDR3: CSVEAINTETFF; DNA: TGCAGCGTTGAAGCGATAAACACTGAAACTTTCTTT; V: TRBV29-1; D: .; J: TRBJ1-1; size: .
CDR3: CASSESGYNEQYF; DNA: TGTGCCAGCAGTGAGAGCGGCTACAATGAGCAGTACTTC; V: TRBV28; D: .; J: TRBJ2-7; size: once
CDR3: CASSPPKGTQYF; DNA: TGTGCCAGCAGTCCCCCAAAGGGTACGCAGTATTTT; V: TRBV27; D: .; J: TRBJ2-3; size: few
CDR3: CASTPWQGVSVSYNEQFF; DNA: TGTGCCAGCACCCCGTGGCAGGGGGTTTCCGTCTCCTACAATGAGCAGTTCTTC; V: TRBV27; D: TRBD1; J: TRBJ2-1; size: .
CDR3: CATSDRTSGRAQFF; DNA: TGTGCCACCAGTGATCGGACTAGCGGGAGGGCCCAGTTCTTC; V: TRBV24-1; D: TRBD2; J: TRBJ2-1; size: .
CDR3: CATSDPPADTQYF; DNA: TGTGCCACCAGTGATCCGCCGGCAGATACGCAGTATTTT; V: TRBV24-1; D: .; J: TRBJ2-3; size: .
CDR3: CASSVTTEQYF; DNA: TGTGCCAGCAGTGTAACGACGGAGCAGTACTTC; V: TRBV2; D: .; J: TRBJ2-7; size: many
CDR3: CASRENRGLGEQYF; DNA: TGTGCCAGCAGGGAAAATAGGGGGCTTGGCGAGCAGTACTTC; V: TRBV7-2; D: TRBD1; J: TRBJ2-7; size: few
CDR3: CASSQADQYTDTQYF; DNA: TGTGCCAGCAGCCAAGCGGATCAGTACACAGATACGCAGTATTTT; V: TRBV3-1; D: .; J: TRBJ2-3; size: .